The clone carrying this T cell receptor (beta chain) was detected many times. Germline V CDR1 and CDR2: LNHDA, SQIVND (reference sequence). This CDR3 comprises 18 residues. Between the trimmed V and J ends, which lost 10 bases and 2 bases, there was a span of 26 bases. The record originates from a study of T cells in Graves' hyperthyroidism and ophthalmopathy. It was RNA transcripts that yielded the amplified TCR beta CDR3 regions. TCR CDR3 underwent first-round RT-PCR with the HTBI primer set. TCRdb passed the multiplex PCR reads through MiXCR, listing each CDR3 protein once. The repertoire includes 280,000 or so distinct CDR3 sequences, 20% to 25% of them detected once, and approximately 30% sits in the top ten.

The sample taken for sequencing was blood. The receptor was derived from a man in his forties with Graves' hyperthyroidism that later progressed to Graves' ophthalmopathy. This rearrangement joins TRBV19 to TRBJ2-2; the D gene is possibly TRBD2 (7 bases). CDR3 protein: CATVIRGGVPSNTGELFF. The CDR3 DNA sequence: TGTGCCACCGTTATAAGAGGGGGGGTTCCTTCCAACACCGGGGAGCTGTTTTTT.